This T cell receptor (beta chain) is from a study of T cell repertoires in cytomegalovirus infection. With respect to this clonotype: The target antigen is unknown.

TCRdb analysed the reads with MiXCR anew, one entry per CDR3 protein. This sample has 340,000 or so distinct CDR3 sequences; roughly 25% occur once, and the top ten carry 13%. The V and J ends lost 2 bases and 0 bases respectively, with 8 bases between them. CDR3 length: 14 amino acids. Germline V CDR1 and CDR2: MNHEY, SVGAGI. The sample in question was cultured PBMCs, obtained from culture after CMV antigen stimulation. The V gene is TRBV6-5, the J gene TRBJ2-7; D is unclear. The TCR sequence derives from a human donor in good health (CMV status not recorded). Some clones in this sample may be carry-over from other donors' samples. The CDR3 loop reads CASSYPISSYEQYF. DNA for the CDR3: TGTGCCAGCAGTTACCCCATCTCCTCCTACGAGCAGTACTTC.